This entry lists 30 T cell receptor beta chains sequenced from one sample in a study of blood T cell dynamics during melanoma immunotherapy. The assay was immunoSEQ multiplex PCR, and TCRdb's table has in-frame clones only and misses some. The top ten clones hold approximately 4.6% of a sample with some 16,000 clones, 70% to 90% of them seen once. Time point meaning: pre-treatment baseline. The sequencing used blood, collected from a patient treated with checkpoint blockade. Source of these receptors: a human donor with melanoma.

In the case of this clone: Other DNA sequences of this sample code for an identical CDR3. The chain joins TRBV5-1 to TRBJ2-5; D remains ambiguous. The germline V and J ends were trimmed by 3 bases and 1 base, with 1 base remaining between them. Germline V lookup: CDR1 SGHRS, CDR2 YFSETQ. The CDR3 runs to 11 residues. In DNA form, the CDR3 reads TGCGCCAGCAGCTCCCAAGAGACCCAGTACTTC. Translating gives CASSSQETQYF.

The chain combines TRBV29-1 with TRBJ2-3; D perhaps matches TRBD1 (6 bases). V shed 6 bases and J shed 0 bases, with 16 bases lying between them. The CDR3 totals 15 residues. Germline loops: CDR1 SQVTM, CDR2 ANQGSEA. The DNA for the CDR3 is TGCAGCGTGCGCCCCGGGACATCTAGCACAGATACGCAGTATTTT. Encoded protein: CSVRPGTSSTDTQYF.

The chain recombines TRBV14 with TRBJ2-1, with 8 bases that match TRBD1. In germline, CDR1 is SGHDN, CDR2 FVKESK. The junction had 11 bases not matched to a gene; V was cut back by 5 bases and J by 8 bases. This CDR3 has 15 amino acids. The CDR3 DNA sequence: TGTGCCAGCAGCTCCTGGACAGGGTTTAGGGATGAGCAGTTCTTC. Protein product: CASSSWTGFRDEQFF.

This sequence joins TRBV29-1 and TRBJ1-1, with 8 bases lining up with TRBD1. The CDR3 is 13 amino acids. After removal of 4 bases from V and 0 bases from J, the junction contained 1 base not matched to a gene. The germline gives CDR1 SQVTM, CDR2 ANQGSEA. This CDR3 reads CSVVRGLNTEAFF. The CDR3 coding sequence is TGCAGCGTTGTCAGGGGGCTGAACACTGAAGCTTTCTTT.

The chain employs TRBV11-1 and TRBJ2-1; 7 bases are a match to TRBD1. The V and J ends lost 1 base and 3 bases, in that order; junction bases with no gene match: 3. Germline assignment: CDR1 SGHAT and CDR2 FQDESV (reference sequence). The CDR3 extends over 15 amino acids. CDR3 DNA: TGTGCCAGCAGCTTAGGCTCAGGGGGCTACAATGAGCAGTTCTTC. Encoded protein: CASSLGSGGYNEQFF. Supplemented by reference TRBV11-1 and TRBJ2-1, the full variable domain reads EAEVAQSPRYKITEKSQAVAFWCDPISGHATLYWYRQILGQGPELLVQFQDESVVDDSQLPKDRFSAERLKGVDSTLKIQPAELGDSAMYLCASSLGSGGYNEQFFGPGTRLTVL.

The chain couples TRBV5-4 to TRBJ2-5, with 7 bases fitting TRBD2. Trimming removed 3 bases from V and 2 bases from J; junction bases left unmatched: 1. Looked up from germline, CDR1 is SGHNT and CDR2 is YYREEE (reference sequence). The CDR3 extends over 13 amino acids. CDR3 sequence reads: CASSWRGQETQYF. The CDR3 DNA reads TGTGCCAGCAGCTGGCGGGGGCAAGAGACCCAGTACTTC.

The chain employs TRBV5-8 and TRBJ1-1, with TRBD1 matching over 7 bases. The V segment lost 2 bases and the J segment 11 bases; nucleotides outside the gene matches: 9. CDR1 is SGHTS, CDR2 YDEGEE, per germline. This CDR3 spans 13 amino acids. The CDR3 region has the DNA TGTGCCAGCAGCTTCAAACAGGGGTTATGGGCTTTCTTT. The encoded protein is CASSFKQGLWAFF.

The chain joins TRBV5-1 to TRBJ2-2, with D hard to call. The CDR3 is 12 residues long. V shed 1 base and J shed 3 bases, with 1 base lying between them. CDR1 SGHRS and CDR2 YFSETQ come from the germline V gene. Written as DNA, the CDR3 is TGCGCCAGCAGCTTGTACACCGGGGAGCTGTTTTTT. Its translation is CASSLYTGELFF.

The chain joins TRBV6-6 to TRBJ1-2; tentative D call: TRBD1 (5 bases). The CDR3 is 13 amino acids. CDR1 and CDR2 (germline): MNHNY, SVGAGI (reference sequence). Trimming pared 4 bases from V and 6 bases from J, leaving 12 bases between. DNA for the CDR3: TGTGCCAGCAGTTCCGGACATTTGGATGGCTACACCTTC. Translation gives CASSSGHLDGYTF.

The chain carries TRBV30 and TRBJ2-3, with D possibly being TRBD2 (5 bases). Germline CDR1 is GTSNPN and CDR2 is SVGIG (reference sequence). The V end was cut by 4 bases, the J end by 5 bases, with 10 bases between. The CDR3 has 12 residues. The CDR3 loop reads CAWIDYLDTQYF. The DNA for the CDR3 is TGTGCCTGGATCGACTACTTAGATACGCAGTATTTT.

The V and J genes are TRBV7-2 and TRBJ2-2; 10 nucleotides line up with TRBD2. The CDR3 covers 13 residues. Trimming at V came to 8 bases and at J to 3 bases, leaving 0 bases not matched to a gene. The germline CDR1 and CDR2 sequences are SGHTA and FQGNSA. The CDR3 is CASGTSDTGELFF. In DNA form, the CDR3 reads TGTGCCAGCGGGACTAGCGACACCGGGGAGCTGTTTTTT.

The CDR3 DNA reads TGTGCCAGCAGTCGGGACAGCTCCAATCAGCCCCAGCATTTT. Translation: CASSRDSSNQPQHF. The V and J genes are TRBV6-5 and TRBJ1-5, with 7 bases fitting TRBD1. The CDR3 length is 14 residues. The trim removed 5 bases at V and 3 bases at J, leaving 4 bases unmatched. Germline V gives CDR1 MNHEY, CDR2 SVGAGI.

This clone was picked up one time. The chain joins TRBV5-6 to TRBJ1-2; 9 bases are a match to TRBD1. This CDR3 has 14 amino acids. Unmatched junction bases numbered 9, after V lost 5 bases and J lost 7 bases. Germline V lookup: CDR1 SGHDT, CDR2 YYEEEE. The CDR3 here is CASRTGTGSLGYTF. In nucleotides, the CDR3 is TGTGCCAGCAGAACCGGGACAGGGTCTCTTGGCTACACCTTC.

This sequence joins TRBV27 and TRBJ1-1, with D uncertain. Germline assignment: CDR1 MNHEY and CDR2 SMNVEV (reference sequence). V was clipped by 0 bases and J by 3 bases, with 8 bases between them. The CDR3 totals 14 residues. CDR3 in amino acids: CASSLSGGYTEAFF. The CDR3 DNA reads TGTGCCAGCAGTTTATCGGGCGGTTACACTGAAGCTTTCTTT.

The genes are TRBV5-5 and TRBJ2-1; 10 nucleotides align to TRBD2. The trim removed 4 bases at V and 3 bases at J, leaving 4 bases unmatched. CDR1 and CDR2 from the germline V gene are SGHKS and YYEKEE (reference sequence). The CDR3 covers 15 residues. CDR3 sequence reads: CASSLGLAVYNEQFF. The CDR3 DNA follows: TGTGCCAGCAGCCTCGGACTAGCGGTCTACAATGAGCAGTTCTTC.

The chain couples TRBV28 to TRBJ1-1; weak D call: TRBD1 (5 bases). The V end was cut by 7 bases, the J end by 4 bases, with 16 bases between. The length of the CDR3 is 14 residues. Germline-derived CDR1 and CDR2 are MDHEN and SYDVKM. CDR3 nucleotide sequence: TGTGCCAGCATGATGGGCGGGGCTGGCACTGAAGCTTTCTTT. This codes for CASMMGGAGTEAFF.

This rearrangement joins TRBV5-1 to TRBJ2-7; 7 bases are shared with TRBD1. V lost 5 bases, J lost 0 bases, and 2 bases stayed unmatched. CDR1 is SGHRS and CDR2 is YFSETQ in the germline V gene. The CDR3 extends over 13 amino acids. The CDR3 protein is CASRRDSSYEQYF. The CDR3 DNA is TGCGCCAGCAGACGGGACAGCTCCTACGAGCAGTACTTC.

V is TRBV5-5 and J is TRBJ1-2, with 8 bases that match TRBD1. CDR1 and CDR2 from the germline V gene are SGHKS and YYEKEE (reference sequence). The CDR3 sequence is 16 residues long. V dropped 4 bases and J dropped 4; count of bases not matched to a gene: 12. The CDR3 here is CASSQTSDRVSYGYTF. The CDR3 bases are TGTGCCAGCAGCCAAACTTCGGACAGGGTTAGCTATGGCTACACCTTC. Filled out from reference TRBV5-5 and TRBJ1-2, the complete variable domain reads DAGVTQSPTHLIKTRGQQVTLRCSPISGHKSVSWYQQVLGQGPQFIFQYYEKEERGRGNFPDRFSARQFPNYSSELNVNALLLGDSALYLCASSQTSDRVSYGYTFGSGTRLTVV.

V usage is TRBV5-8 and J usage is TRBJ2-3; weak D call: TRBD1 (6 bases). The V and J ends lost 5 bases and 3 bases respectively, with 13 bases between them. This CDR3 is built from 14 residues. The germline gives CDR1 SGHTS, CDR2 YDEGEE. CDR3 DNA: TGTGCCAGCAGGGATAGAACAGGGACAGATACGCAGTATTTT. Translated: CASRDRTGTDTQYF.

This chain uses TRBV14 with TRBJ1-3; D is uncertain. The length of the CDR3 is 13 residues. Trimming took 7 bases from V and 3 from J, leaving 10 bases between them. Germline V gene lookup returns CDR1 SGHDN and CDR2 FVKESK. CDR3 sequence (DNA): TGTGCCAGCAACGCCGACGTTGGAAACACCATATATTTT. Its translation: CASNADVGNTIYF.

The rearrangement links TRBV19 to TRBJ2-1; a possible D gene is TRBD1 (5 bases). V was cut by 5 bases and J by 3 bases, with 11 bases left in between. Germline V CDR1 and CDR2: LNHDA, SQIVND (reference sequence). This CDR3 spans 14 amino acids. DNA of the CDR3: TGTGCCAGTAGTGTGGGGCAGGGCTACAATGAGCAGTTCTTC. Translating it yields CASSVGQGYNEQFF.

The chain employs TRBV10-3 and TRBJ2-1, with 11 bases matching TRBD1. There are 19 residues in the CDR3. The germline CDR1 and CDR2 sequences are ENHRY and SYGVKD. With 10 bases clipped from V and 1 base from J, the junction kept 18 bases outside the gene matches. The CDR3 coding sequence is TGTGCCACCAAAGGTTCGGGACAGGGGGATCGAGAATCCTACAATGAGCAGTTCTTC. Protein product: CATKGSGQGDRESYNEQFF.

The chain couples TRBV2 to TRBJ2-2, with a weak D call TRBD2 (6 bases). With 5 bases removed from V and 7 bases from J, the gap between germline ends came to 14 bases. Germline CDR1 and CDR2: SNHLY and FYNNEI. The CDR3 has 14 amino acids. For the CDR3, the DNA is TGTGCCAGCAGTCTCTTCGGGGAGGACGGGGAGCTGTTTTTT. This gives the protein CASSLFGEDGELFF.

The V call is TRBV12-5, the J call TRBJ2-3, with TRBD2 identical over 15 bases. J was trimmed by 5 bases and V by 1 base; bases with no gene match: 16. The CDR3 is 21 amino acids. CDR1 is LGHNT and CDR2 is FRNRAP in the germline V gene. The CDR3 reads CASGLDLGLAGGPLGGDTQYF. CDR3 DNA: TGTGCTAGTGGTTTGGATCTGGGACTAGCGGGGGGACCCCTCGGGGGAGATACGCAGTATTTT.

The genes are TRBV28 and TRBJ1-1, with TRBD1 identical over 11 bases. Germline CDR1 reads MDHEN; CDR2 reads SYDVKM. This CDR3 spans 16 amino acids. V was pared by 5 bases and J by 4 bases, with 9 bases of the junction left unmatched. CDR3 sequence reads: CASSPADRGLFTEAFF. CDR3 DNA: TGTGCCAGCAGTCCAGCGGACAGGGGGCTGTTCACTGAAGCTTTCTTT. Full variable domain (remainder filled in from reference TRBV28 and TRBJ1-1): DVKVTQSSRYLVKRTGEKVFLECVQDMDHENMFWYRQDPGLGLRLIYFSYDVKMKEKGDIPEGYSVSREKKERFSLILESASTNQTSMYLCASSPADRGLFTEAFFGQGTRLTVV.

The sample holds a few counts of this clone. J is TRBJ1-2 and V is TRBV29-1, with D unresolved. This CDR3 spans 12 amino acids. Germline-derived CDR1 and CDR2 are SQVTM and ANQGSEA. V lost 4 bases, J lost 6 bases, and 12 bases lay in between. The CDR3 nucleotides are TGCAGCGTTGTGGCAGAAGATCATGGCTACACCTTC. It encodes CSVVAEDHGYTF. The full variable domain, its missing parts supplied by reference TRBV29-1 and TRBJ1-2, is SAVISQKPSRDICQRGTSLTIQCQVDSQVTMMFWYRQQPGQSLTLIATANQGSEATYESGFVIDKFPISRPNLTFSTLTVSNMSPEDSSIYLCSVVAEDHGYTFGSGTRLTVV.

The chain employs TRBV7-8 and TRBJ2-7, with 7 nucleotides matching TRBD1. V shed 2 bases, J shed 3 bases, and the junction held 7 bases outside the gene matches. The germline V gene encodes CDR1 SGHVS and CDR2 FQNEAQ. This CDR3 spans 15 amino acids. The DNA of the CDR3 is TGTGCCAGCAGCTTAACAGGGGCAAGGAGCTACGAGCAGTACTTC. Amino acids: CASSLTGARSYEQYF.

This sequence joins TRBV15 and TRBJ2-5; D uncertain. This CDR3 spans 18 amino acids. Trimming removed 0 bases at V and 0 bases at J, with 17 bases between. Germline loops: CDR1 LNHNV, CDR2 YYDKDF (reference sequence). The CDR3 reads CATSRDLYQGMDQETQYF. CDR3 nucleotide sequence: TGTGCCACCAGCAGAGATCTCTATCAAGGGATGGACCAAGAGACCCAGTACTTC. The variable domain in full, completed from reference TRBV15 and TRBJ2-5, reads DAMVIQNPRYQVTQFGKPVTLSCSQTLNHNVMYWYQQKSSQAPKLLFHYYDKDFNNEADTPDNFQSRRPNTSFCFLDIRSPGLGDTAMYLCATSRDLYQGMDQETQYFGPGTRLLVL.

In its sample, this clone was seen a few times. The CDR3, as DNA: TGTGCCAGCAGCTTAGATCTGATCCAACATTCACCCCTCCACTTT. This translates into CASSLDLIQHSPLHF. The rearrangement links TRBV7-9 to TRBJ1-6, with D unclear. Trimming left V 1 base short and J 8 bases short, with 12 bases between. This CDR3 is 15 amino acids long. From germline, CDR1 is SEHNR and CDR2 FQNEAQ (reference sequence).

The rearrangement uses TRBV29-1 and TRBJ1-5; D is perhaps TRBD1 (6 bases). Germline CDR1 is SQVTM and CDR2 is ANQGSEA. V shed 8 bases and J shed 4 bases, with 15 bases lying between them. The CDR3 runs 13 residues. CDR3 bases: TGCAGCTTAGGGGGGGGAGAAAATCAGCCCCAGCATTTT. Protein product: CSLGGGENQPQHF.